What follows describes a single T cell receptor beta chain. These data originate in a study of cytomegalovirus exposure and HLA in healthy donors. It was with 60 Vbeta and 13 Jbeta primers that the PCR ran. Original analysis: In a later analysis, the count reached 74 million or so unique TCR beta chains, with 8.5 million to 14 million shared. Libraries were prepared by immunoSEQ multiplex PCR; TCRdb keeps only in-frame clonotypes and omits some of them. V, J and clone size were drawn from that table, and D and trimming were deduced from the DNA. Of 240,000 or so clones detected, 80% to 85% appear once; the ten largest clones hold about 7.5%. The CDR3 runs to 15 residues. From germline, CDR1 is SGHKS and CDR2 YYEKEE (reference sequence). V was cut by 1 base and J by 3 bases, with 11 bases left in between.

Sequenced sample: PBMCs. This chain joins TRBV5-5 and TRBJ1-5; TRBD1 might be the D (5 bases). The TCR was taken from a woman in her fifties or sixties in good health and CMV-seropositive. The CDR3 spells CASSLSGQHNQPQHF. CDR3 sequence (DNA): TGTGCCAGCAGCTTGTCTGGACAACACAATCAGCCCCAGCATTTT.